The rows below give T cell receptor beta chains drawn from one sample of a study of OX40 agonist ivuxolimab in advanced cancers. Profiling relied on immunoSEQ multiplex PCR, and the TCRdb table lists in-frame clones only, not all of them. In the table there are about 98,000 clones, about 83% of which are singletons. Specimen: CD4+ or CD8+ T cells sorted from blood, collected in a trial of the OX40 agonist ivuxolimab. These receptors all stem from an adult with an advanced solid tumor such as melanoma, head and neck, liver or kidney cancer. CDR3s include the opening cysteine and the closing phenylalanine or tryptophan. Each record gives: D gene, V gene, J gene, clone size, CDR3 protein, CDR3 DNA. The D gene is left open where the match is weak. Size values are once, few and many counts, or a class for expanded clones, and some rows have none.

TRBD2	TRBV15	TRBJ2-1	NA	CATSRDATSGEQFF	TGTGCCACCAGCAGAGATGCCACTAGCGGTGAGCAGTTCTTC
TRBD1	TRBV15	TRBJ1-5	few	CATSKGQGASQPQHF	TGTGCCACCAGCAAAGGACAGGGGGCAAGCCAGCCCCAGCATTTT
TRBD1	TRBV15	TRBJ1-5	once	CATSRGGTVETEAQHF	TGTGCCACCAGCAGAGGTGGGACAGTGGAGACGGAGGCCCAGCATTTT
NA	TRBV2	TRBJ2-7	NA	CASSQNRTTYEQYF	TGTGCCAGCAGTCAAAACAGGACGACCTACGAGCAGTACTTC
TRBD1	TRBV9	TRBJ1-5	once	CASSQGGVSNQPQHF	TGTGCCAGCAGCCAGGGGGGGGTTAGCAATCAGCCCCAGCATTTT
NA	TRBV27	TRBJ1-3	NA	CASSLPGNTIYF	TGTGCCAGCAGTTTACCTGGAAACACCATATATTTT
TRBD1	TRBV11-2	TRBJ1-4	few	CASSLDRVTNEKLFF	TGTGCCAGCAGCCTTGACAGGGTGACTAATGAAAAACTGTTTTTT
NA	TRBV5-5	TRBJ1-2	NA	CASSLAENYGYTF	TGTGCCAGCAGCTTGGCAGAAAACTATGGCTACACCTTC
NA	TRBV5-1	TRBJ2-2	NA	CASKWGALGSTGELFF	TGCGCCAGCAAGTGGGGGGCCCTGGGGAGCACCGGGGAGCTGTTTTTT
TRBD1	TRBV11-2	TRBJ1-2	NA	CASSFGQALSNYGYTF	TGTGCCAGCAGCTTCGGACAGGCTCTGTCTAACTATGGCTACACCTTC
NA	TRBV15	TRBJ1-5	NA	CATSRDRQPQHF	TGTGCCACCAGCAGAGACCGCCAGCCCCAGCATTTT
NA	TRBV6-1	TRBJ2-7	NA	CASSPGGGESYEQYF	TGTGCCAGCAGTCCTGGGGGGGGCGAATCCTACGAGCAGTACTTC
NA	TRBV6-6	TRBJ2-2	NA	CASSFLGTGELFF	TGTGCCAGCAGTTTTTTAGGCACCGGGGAGCTGTTTTTT
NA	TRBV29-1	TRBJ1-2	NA	CSVEDRGGGGYTF	TGCAGCGTTGAAGACCGAGGAGGGGGTGGCTACACCTTC
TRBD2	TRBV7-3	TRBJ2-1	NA	CASSRASGVRNEQFF	TGTGCCAGCAGCAGAGCTAGCGGGGTCCGCAATGAGCAGTTCTTC
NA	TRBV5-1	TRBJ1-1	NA	CASSSAGHPNTEAFF	TGCGCCAGCAGCTCTGCGGGACACCCGAACACTGAAGCTTTCTTT
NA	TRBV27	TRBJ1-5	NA	CASSIRGDQPQHF	TGTGCCAGCAGTATCAGGGGAGATCAGCCCCAGCATTTT
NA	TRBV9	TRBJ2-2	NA	CASSVDSGYTGELFF	TGTGCCAGCAGCGTAGATTCAGGGTACACCGGGGAGCTGTTTTTT
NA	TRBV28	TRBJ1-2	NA	CASSLLGPYGYTF	TGTGCCAGCAGTTTATTAGGGCCCTATGGCTACACCTTC
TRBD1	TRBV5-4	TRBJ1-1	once	CASSQVTGAPNTEAFF	TGTGCCAGCAGCCAGGTAACAGGGGCTCCGAACACTGAAGCTTTCTTT
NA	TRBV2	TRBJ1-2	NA	CASSSLSGRRGGYTF	TGTGCCAGCAGTTCTCTTTCCGGGCGGCGGGGTGGCTACACCTTC
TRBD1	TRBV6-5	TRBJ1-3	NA	CASSTTGGGNTIYF	TGTGCCAGCAGTACCACAGGGGGCGGAAACACCATATATTTT
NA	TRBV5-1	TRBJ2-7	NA	CASSLERGSRGEQYF	TGCGCCAGCAGCTTGGAACGGGGAAGTCGGGGCGAGCAGTACTTC
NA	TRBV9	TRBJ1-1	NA	CASSVGLRVDTEAFF	TGTGCCAGCAGCGTAGGTCTCAGGGTCGACACTGAAGCTTTCTTT
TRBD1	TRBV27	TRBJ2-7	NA	CASSLSATGVSYEQYF	TGTGCCAGCAGTTTATCTGCTACAGGGGTGTCCTACGAGCAGTACTTC
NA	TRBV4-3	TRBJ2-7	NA	CASSQRAGYEQYF	TGCGCCAGCAGCCAAAGGGCGGGATACGAGCAGTACTTC
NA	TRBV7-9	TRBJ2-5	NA	CASSLAGRLYQETQYF	TGTGCCAGCAGCTTAGCAGGGCGGCTGTACCAAGAGACCCAGTACTTC
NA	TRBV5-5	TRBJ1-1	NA	CASSRHRDPNTEAFF	TGTGCCAGCAGCCGTCACAGGGACCCGAACACTGAAGCTTTCTTT
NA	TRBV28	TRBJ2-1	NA	CASSYPGWGVKGRSSSYNEQFF	TGTGCCAGCAGTTATCCGGGCTGGGGAGTCAAAGGGCGTTCGAGCTCCTACAATGAGCAGTTCTTC
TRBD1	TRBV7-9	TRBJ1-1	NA	CASSPRSGGTEAFF	TGTGCCAGCAGCCCGAGATCAGGGGGCACTGAAGCTTTCTTT
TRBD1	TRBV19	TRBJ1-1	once	CASSADRGKTEAFF	TGTGCCAGTAGTGCCGACAGGGGAAAGACTGAAGCTTTCTTT
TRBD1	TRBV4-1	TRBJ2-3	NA	CASSHPPGQLRSDTQYF	TGCGCCAGCAGCCACCCGCCGGGACAGTTGAGGTCAGATACGCAGTATTTT
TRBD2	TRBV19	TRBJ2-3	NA	CASTAWGGVADTQYF	TGTGCCAGTACCGCTTGGGGGGGGGTTGCAGATACGCAGTATTTT
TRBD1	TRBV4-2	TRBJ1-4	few	CASSQGSGGVPEDEKLFF	TGTGCCAGCAGCCAAGGGTCAGGGGGTGTGCCTGAGGATGAAAAACTGTTTTTT
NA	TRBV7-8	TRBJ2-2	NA	CASSLEVGELFF	TGTGCCAGCAGCTTAGAAGTCGGGGAGCTGTTTTTT
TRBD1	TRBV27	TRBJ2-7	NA	CASRQPGQGAYEQYF	TGTGCCAGCCGTCAGCCGGGACAGGGGGCATACGAGCAGTACTTC
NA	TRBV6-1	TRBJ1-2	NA	CASSWGVNYGYTF	TGTGCCAGCAGTTGGGGAGTTAACTATGGCTACACCTTC
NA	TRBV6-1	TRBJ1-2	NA	CASVDWGSGYTF	TGTGCCAGCGTCGATTGGGGGTCCGGCTACACCTTC
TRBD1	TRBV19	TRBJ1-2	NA	CASSIDPVRGDYGYTF	TGTGCCAGTAGTATAGACCCCGTCAGGGGGGACTATGGCTACACCTTC
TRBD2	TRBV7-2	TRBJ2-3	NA	CASSLEASGSTDTQYF	TGTGCCAGCAGCTTAGAGGCTAGCGGGAGCACAGATACGCAGTATTTT
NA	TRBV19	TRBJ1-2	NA	CASRIREDYGYTF	TGTGCCAGTAGAATTCGCGAGGACTATGGCTACACCTTC
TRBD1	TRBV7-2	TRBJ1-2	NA	CASRWTGTDGYTF	TGTGCCAGCAGGTGGACAGGGACGGATGGCTACACCTTC
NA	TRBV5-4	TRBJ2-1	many	CASLPGPGRLEQFF	TGTGCCAGCTTACCGGGCCCTGGACGCCTTGAGCAGTTCTTC
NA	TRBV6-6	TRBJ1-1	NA	CASSYSLWLMNTEAFF	TGTGCCAGCAGTTACAGCCTGTGGCTCATGAACACTGAAGCTTTCTTT
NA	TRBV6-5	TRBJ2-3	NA	CASTQADTQYF	TGTGCCAGCACTCAAGCAGATACGCAGTATTTT
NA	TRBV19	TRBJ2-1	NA	CAGGGWQFF	TGTGCCGGTGGTGGTTGGCAGTTCTTC
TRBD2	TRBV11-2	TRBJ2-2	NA	CASTGIRRGLSTGELFF	TGTGCCAGCACCGGAATTAGGCGGGGGTTATCCACCGGGGAGCTGTTTTTT
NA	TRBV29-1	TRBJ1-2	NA	CSVEKGQANYGYTF	TGCAGCGTTGAAAAGGGGCAGGCTAACTATGGCTACACCTTC
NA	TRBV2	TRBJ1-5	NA	CASSVLTTPQPQHF	TGTGCCAGCAGTGTTTTGACGACCCCTCAGCCCCAGCATTTT
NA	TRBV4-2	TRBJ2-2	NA	CASSTWSTRPGELFF	TGTGCCAGCAGCACATGGAGCACACGGCCCGGGGAGCTGTTTTTT
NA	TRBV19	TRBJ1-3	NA	CASTEGVGNTIYF	TGTGCCAGTACCGAGGGGGTTGGAAACACCATATATTTT
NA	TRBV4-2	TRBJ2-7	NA	CASSQEFRGGYEQYF	TGTGCCAGCAGCCAAGAGTTCCGGGGCGGGTACGAGCAGTACTTC
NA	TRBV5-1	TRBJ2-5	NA	CASSSSYQETQYF	TGCGCCAGCAGCTCCAGTTACCAAGAGACCCAGTACTTC
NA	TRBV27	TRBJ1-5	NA	CASRGGTWGNQPQHF	TGTGCCAGCAGAGGCGGGACGTGGGGCAATCAGCCCCAGCATTTT
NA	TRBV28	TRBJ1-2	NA	CASSWGQGYGYTF	TGTGCCAGCAGTTGGGGACAAGGATATGGCTACACCTTC
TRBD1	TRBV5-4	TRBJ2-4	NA	CASNPGQGKAKNIQYF	TGTGCCAGCAACCCGGGACAGGGAAAAGCCAAAAACATTCAGTACTTC
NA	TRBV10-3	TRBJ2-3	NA	CAIRESGATDTQYF	TGTGCCATCAGGGAGAGTGGGGCCACAGATACGCAGTATTTT
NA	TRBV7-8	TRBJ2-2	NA	CASSSIERFTGELFF	TGTGCCAGCAGCTCGATAGAACGGTTCACCGGGGAGCTGTTTTTT
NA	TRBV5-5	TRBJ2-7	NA	CASKVGLLSSYEQYF	TGTGCCAGCAAAGTGGGACTCCTGAGCTCCTACGAGCAGTACTTC